The 30 T cell receptor beta chains in this list originate from one sample, sequenced in a study of blood T cell repertoires in COVID-19. Measured with immunoSEQ multiplex PCR; TCRdb has only the in-frame clones, and not every one. The table shows 130,000 or so clones, with more than 75% occurring only once. Sequencing input: peripheral blood. The receptors originated from an older man with active COVID-19.

This chain links TRBV5-1 with TRBJ1-1; 7 positions agree with TRBD1. The CDR3 covers 17 residues. V gave up 6 bases and J gave up 5 bases; unmatched junction bases: 19. Germline-derived CDR1 and CDR2 are SGHRS and YFSETQ. CDR3 in amino acids: CASTATGMLFVETEAFF. In nucleotides, the CDR3 is TGCGCCAGCACCGCGACAGGGATGCTTTTCGTCGAGACTGAAGCTTTCTTT. Full variable domain (remainder filled in from reference TRBV5-1 and TRBJ1-1): KAGVTQTPRYLIKTRGQQVTLSCSPISGHRSVSWYQQTPGQGLQFLFEYFSETQRNKGNFPGRFSGRQFSNSRSEMNVSTLELGDSALYLCASTATGMLFVETEAFFGQGTRLTVV.

The chain carries TRBV30 and TRBJ1-1, with 8 bases that match TRBD1. Germline CDR1 reads GTSNPN; CDR2 reads SVGIG (reference sequence). The CDR3 consists of 15 residues. V lost 7 bases, J lost 1 base, and 11 bases stayed unmatched. The CDR3 loop reads CAFITGQAGNTEAFF. CDR3 DNA: TGTGCCTTTATAACGGGACAGGCGGGGAACACTGAAGCTTTCTTT.

This chain connects TRBV28 to TRBJ2-1; 8 bases agree with TRBD2. CDR3 length equals 15 residues. Looked up from germline, CDR1 is MDHEN and CDR2 is SYDVKM. The V segment lost 6 bases and the J segment 3 bases; nucleotides outside the gene matches: 7. CDR3 bases: TGTGCCAGCAGCTTGAGCGGGAGACGCTACAATGAGCAGTTCTTC. It encodes CASSLSGRRYNEQFF.

This chain connects TRBV29-1 to TRBJ2-3, with D possibly matching TRBD2 (5 bases). Per germline, CDR1 SQVTM and CDR2 ANQGSEA. The length of the CDR3 is 11 residues. V lost 8 bases to trimming and J lost 6 bases, with 12 bases between them. DNA for the CDR3: TGCAGCCTTGGAGGATACGATACGCAGTATTTT. This gives the protein CSLGGYDTQYF.

V and J are TRBV19 and TRBJ1-1; 7 nucleotides align to TRBD1. Germline CDR1 is LNHDA and CDR2 is SQIVND (reference sequence). CDR3 size: 15 residues. Losses at the gene ends were 9 bases for V and 2 bases for J; bases not matched to a gene: 12. The CDR3: CASSGRGQGNTEAFF. The CDR3 DNA is TGTGCCAGCTCGGGAAGGGGGCAGGGTAACACTGAAGCTTTCTTT. Looking up the rest from reference TRBV19 and TRBJ1-1 gives the full variable domain: DGGITQSPKYLFRKEGQNVTLSCEQNLNHDAMYWYRQDPGQGLRLIYYSQIVNDFQKGDIAEGYSVSREKKESFPLTVTSAQKNPTAFYLCASSGRGQGNTEAFFGQGTRLTVV.

The rearrangement links TRBV28 to TRBJ2-6, with D possibly being TRBD1 (7 bases). V shed 7 bases and J shed 2 bases, with 12 bases lying between them. Per germline, CDR1 MDHEN and CDR2 SYDVKM. The CDR3 extends over 15 amino acids. CDR3 residues: CASTGGNAGANVLTF. The CDR3 DNA follows: TGTGCCAGCACAGGGGGGAACGCTGGGGCCAACGTCCTGACTTTC.

The chain couples TRBV19 to TRBJ2-1; D gene ambiguous. The CDR3 length is 12 residues. Germline assignment: CDR1 LNHDA and CDR2 SQIVND (reference sequence). The V and J ends lost 6 bases and 10 bases respectively, with 13 bases between them. In DNA, the CDR3 is TGTGCCAGTAGGAACCGGATACAGGAGCAGTTCTTC. It specifies CASRNRIQEQFF.

The chain combines TRBV6-5 with TRBJ2-7, with D perhaps matching TRBD2 (6 bases). V lost 0 bases and J lost 4, with 10 bases in between. This CDR3 contains 14 residues. Germline CDR1 MNHEY, CDR2 SVGAGI. This chain's CDR3 is CASSYSPGRYEQYF. CDR3 nucleotide sequence: TGTGCCAGCAGTTACTCCCCAGGGAGGTACGAGCAGTACTTC.

The rearrangement joins TRBV2 to TRBJ2-7; 9 bases are shared with TRBD1. The V segment lost 2 bases and the J segment 6 bases; nucleotides outside the gene matches: 8. This CDR3 region has 15 residues. Germline V lookup: CDR1 SNHLY, CDR2 FYNNEI. For the CDR3, the DNA is TGTGCCAGCAGTGAACGCGGGACAGGGAGGGGCGAGCAGTACTTC. Translating it yields CASSERGTGRGEQYF.

The chain is built from TRBV24-1 and TRBJ2-1, with no clear D. V was trimmed by 7 bases and J by 0 bases, leaving 3 bases between them. Germline CDR1 and CDR2: KGHDR and SFDVKD. The CDR3 consists of 12 residues. In nucleotides, the CDR3 is TGTGCCACCAGCCGCTCCTACAATGAGCAGTTCTTC. It encodes CATSRSYNEQFF.

The rearrangement links TRBV18 to TRBJ1-5; D not resolved. V was pared by 4 bases and J by 1 base, with 8 bases between. CDR1 is KGHSH, CDR2 LQKENI, per germline. This CDR3 comprises 14 residues. Here the CDR3 DNA reads TGTGCCAGCTCACTGACTGTGAGCAATCAGCCCCAGCATTTT. Residues: CASSLTVSNQPQHF.

V gene TRBV4-1 combines with J gene TRBJ2-7, with 8 bases aligning to TRBD1. The J segment lost 4 bases and the V segment lost 9 bases, leaving 8 bases of the junction unmatched. The CDR3 is made up of 13 amino acids. Per the germline V gene, CDR1 is MGHRA and CDR2 is YSYEKL. The CDR3 loop reads CASGQGLGYEQYF. CDR3 coding DNA: TGCGCCAGTGGACAGGGATTGGGATACGAGCAGTACTTC.

This rearrangement joins TRBV9 to TRBJ2-7, with TRBD1 as a possible D gene (5 bases). Germline V CDR1 and CDR2: SGDLS, YYNGEE. Trimming left V 0 bases short and J 7 bases short, with 17 bases between. The CDR3 spans 15 residues. Here the CDR3 reads CASSVGVRDDEEQYF. CDR3 DNA sequence: TGTGCCAGCAGCGTAGGAGTCAGGGATGATGAAGAGCAGTACTTC.

The V call is TRBV5-4, the J call TRBJ2-7, with unresolved D. CDR3 size: 16 residues. Germline V CDR1 and CDR2: SGHNT, YYREEE (reference sequence). Trimming shortened V by 2 bases and J by 0 bases, and 15 bases separated the two germline ends. The CDR3 here is CASSLTLAQSSYEQYF. DNA of the CDR3: TGTGCCAGCAGCTTAACCCTGGCTCAAAGCTCCTACGAGCAGTACTTC.

This chain connects TRBV3-1 (or the pseudogene TRBV3-2) to TRBJ2-1, with 7 positions matching TRBD1. CDR1 and CDR2 from the germline V gene are LGHDT and YNNKEL (reference sequence). The CDR3 covers 16 residues. With 0 bases clipped from V and 4 bases from J, the junction kept 6 bases outside the gene matches. The CDR3: CASSQDSRTGYNEQFF. CDR3 DNA: TGTGCCAGCAGCCAAGATAGTAGGACAGGTTACAATGAGCAGTTCTTC.

V is TRBV18 and J is TRBJ1-3; 9 nucleotides match TRBD1. Unmatched junction bases numbered 6, after V lost 5 bases and J lost 4 bases. The CDR3 runs to 15 residues. CDR1 KGHSH and CDR2 LQKENI come from the germline V gene. CDR3 bases: TGTGCCAGCTCAGCCGGGACAGGGAGCGGAAACACCATATATTTT. It encodes CASSAGTGSGNTIYF.

This clone was counted once. The chain has TRBV7-8 and TRBJ2-4; D is undetermined. The CDR3 is made up of 16 amino acids. Trimming removed 0 bases from V and 2 bases from J, with 11 bases in between. Germline CDR1 SGHVS, CDR2 FQNEAQ. CDR3 sequence: CASSLAFGASKNIQYF. CDR3 coding DNA: TGTGCCAGCAGCTTAGCCTTCGGAGCCTCCAAAAACATTCAGTACTTC.

The chain carries TRBV7-9 and TRBJ1-2; D is ambiguous. Germline CDR1 reads SEHNR; CDR2 reads FQNEAQ (reference sequence). The CDR3 extends over 14 amino acids. Trimming stripped 1 base from V and 8 bases from J, with 14 bases between. This chain's CDR3 is CASSLGQPAGGYTF. CDR3 in DNA: TGTGCCAGCAGCTTAGGCCAGCCAGCGGGAGGCTACACCTTC.

The chain combines TRBV9 with TRBJ2-1; the match to TRBD2 covers 8 bases. The CDR3 covers 15 residues. From germline, CDR1 is SGDLS and CDR2 YYNGEE. Losses at the gene ends were 0 bases for V and 10 bases for J; bases not matched to a gene: 9. Here the CDR3 reads CASSVGTGGPREQFF. In DNA, the CDR3 is TGTGCCAGCAGCGTAGGAACGGGAGGGCCTAGGGAGCAGTTCTTC.

The rearrangement joins TRBV28 to TRBJ1-3, with D tentatively TRBD1 (6 bases). Between the trimmed V and J ends, which lost 7 bases and 2 bases, there was a span of 15 bases. In germline, CDR1 is MDHEN, CDR2 SYDVKM. The CDR3 is made up of 15 amino acids. The CDR3, as DNA: TGTGCCAGCACCTCGGTGACAGGAGCTGGAAACACCATATATTTT. Protein sequence: CASTSVTGAGNTIYF.

The chain links TRBV5-1 to TRBJ2-5, with D possibly being TRBD1 (6 bases). Germline CDR1 and CDR2: SGHRS and YFSETQ. V was pared by 3 bases and J by 1 base, with 10 bases between. This CDR3 spans 14 amino acids. This CDR3 is CASSSGTPQETQYF. Written as DNA, the CDR3 is TGCGCCAGCAGCTCCGGGACACCCCAAGAGACCCAGTACTTC. The full variable domain, with the rest looked up from reference TRBV5-1 and TRBJ2-5, is KAGVTQTPRYLIKTRGQQVTLSCSPISGHRSVSWYQQTPGQGLQFLFEYFSETQRNKGNFPGRFSGRQFSNSRSEMNVSTLELGDSALYLCASSSGTPQETQYFGPGTRLLVL.

This clone was recorded many times. The chain carries TRBV4-1 and TRBJ1-5; 11 bases align to TRBD1. Germline V gene data show CDR1 as MGHRA and CDR2 as YSYEKL. This CDR3 is 15 amino acids long. V gave up 4 bases and J gave up 6 bases; unmatched junction bases: 5. The CDR3 sequence is CASSPGQGAAQPQHF. CDR3 bases: TGCGCCAGCAGCCCTGGACAGGGGGCGGCTCAGCCCCAGCATTTT.

V is TRBV3-1 (or the pseudogene TRBV3-2) and J is TRBJ1-5; perhaps TRBD1 as D (5 bases). The CDR3 is 15 amino acids. Germline values: CDR1 LGHDT, CDR2 YNNKEL (reference sequence). V lost 0 bases and J lost 5, with 11 bases in between. The CDR3 region has the DNA TGTGCCAGCAGCCAAGACGGAGGGGCAGATCAGCCCCAGCATTTT. Translated, it gives CASSQDGGADQPQHF.

This clone was detected once. This chain joins TRBV19 and TRBJ1-1; unclear D gene. The CDR3 runs to 12 residues. The V and J ends lost 1 base and 7 bases respectively, with 7 bases between them. Germline V CDR1 and CDR2: LNHDA, SQIVND (reference sequence). CDR3 sequence reads: CASSIGGLEAFF. CDR3 sequence (DNA): TGTGCCAGTAGTATAGGCGGACTTGAAGCTTTCTTT.

This chain joins TRBV28 and TRBJ2-7, with TRBD2 matching 8 bases. CDR3 size: 14 residues. The germline CDR1 and CDR2 sequences are MDHEN and SYDVKM. The junction had 4 bases not matched to a gene; V was cut back by 3 bases and J by 3 bases. The CDR3 region is CASSLGAGVYEQYF. CDR3 sequence (DNA): TGTGCCAGCAGTTTGGGAGCGGGGGTCTACGAGCAGTACTTC.

The V gene is TRBV19, the J gene TRBJ1-1; weak D call: TRBD1 (6 bases). This CDR3 comprises 13 residues. Germline CDR1 and CDR2: LNHDA and SQIVND (reference sequence). V gave up 6 bases and J gave up 1 base, with 9 bases separating them. CDR3 DNA: TGTGCCAGTAGGCTGACAGGGAACACTGAAGCTTTCTTT. This gives the protein CASRLTGNTEAFF.

The V call is TRBV28, the J call TRBJ2-2; 7 bases map to TRBD1. The CDR3 extends over 17 amino acids. Germline V CDR1 and CDR2: MDHEN, SYDVKM. V shed 6 bases and J 6 bases; nucleotides not matched to a gene: 16. DNA of the CDR3: TGTGCCAGCAGCCCCCCGAGGAGTACAGGGGTCCCCGGGGAGCTGTTTTTT. This codes for CASSPPRSTGVPGELFF.

The V call is TRBV7-2, the J call TRBJ1-4; 8 bases agree with TRBD1. This CDR3 contains 14 residues. Per the germline V gene, CDR1 is SGHTA and CDR2 is FQGNSA. Unmatched junction bases numbered 6, after V lost 4 bases and J lost 8 bases. DNA for the CDR3: TGTGCCAGCAGCTACCGGGACAGGCACGAAAAACTGTTTTTT. It translates to CASSYRDRHEKLFF.

The chain links TRBV19 to TRBJ1-4, with 10 bases identical to TRBD1. The CDR3 runs to 12 residues. CDR1 is LNHDA, CDR2 SQIVND, per germline (reference sequence). V lost 8 bases and J lost 10; bases outside the gene matches: 4. CDR3 bases: TGTGCCAGTCGGACAGGGGGTGGAAAACTGTTTTTT. Translated, it gives CASRTGGGKLFF. The full variable domain, in which reference TRBV19 and TRBJ1-4 provide the parts outside the CDR3, is DGGITQSPKYLFRKEGQNVTLSCEQNLNHDAMYWYRQDPGQGLRLIYYSQIVNDFQKGDIAEGYSVSREKKESFPLTVTSAQKNPTAFYLCASRTGGGKLFFGSGTQLSVL.

In this sample, this clone turned up a few times. The rearrangement links TRBV5-1 to TRBJ2-2; TRBD2 is a possible D gene (5 bases). Trimming pared 0 bases from V and 4 bases from J, leaving 10 bases between. Germline CDR1 and CDR2: SGHRS and YFSETQ. CDR3 length: 15 amino acids. In DNA, the CDR3 is TGCGCCAGCAGCTTGGCCGGAGGCGTCACCGGGGAGCTGTTTTTT. Translated: CASSLAGGVTGELFF.